This T cell receptor (beta chain) was sequenced in a study of T cell repertoires in cytomegalovirus infection (dated by TCRdb to about 2019). Concerning the study at large: Recently identified HLA-C-restricted CMV epitopes, whose presentation resists viral immunomodulation, were targeted by peptide stimulations together with well-studied HLA-B-restricted epitopes. Donor HLA type was relevant to the analysis, as public TCR beta signatures indicated carriage of CMV infection together with the matching HLA type. Broad study findings and their caveats: The ex vivo response was dominated by HLA-C-restricted CMV-specific TCR beta clonotypes, and the single most frequent clonotype in two of eight donors was supplied by these HLA-C-restricted clonotypes. In both this cohort and an independent approximately 350-donor cohort, the cumulative frequency of public TCR beta family members distinguished carriers of CMV infection plus the relevant HLA type.

The trim is 3 bases for V and 5 bases for J, with a gap of 13 bases between the germline ends. The germline V gene gives CDR1 as MNHEY and CDR2 as SVGAGI. The cysteine opens and the phenylalanine closes a CDR3 of 14 amino acids. Here the CDR3 DNA is all that survives: 42 bases in frame from base 1. Worth noting for this clonotype: Its antigen is not yet known. No per-base quality is available; no much larger clone lies one base away.

TCRdb shows the sequencer as Illumina HiSeq 1500. Starting from the raw public reads, TCRdb applied fastp trimming at Q25, assembled clones with MiXCR and retained in-frame beta chains. Entries are consolidated by CDR3 protein sequence, retaining the most common genes and DNA. The sample table records 900,000 to 950,000 distinct CDR3 sequences; roughly 30% of these occur just once. The ten top clones hold roughly 13% of the sample. Per the publication, the treatment or condition label means: in vitro stimulation with specific CMV peptide epitopes to enrich CMV-specific T cells. The V and J genes are TRBV6-5 and TRBJ2-5; no D gene call is confident. This TCR was recovered from a human donor in good health (CMV status not recorded). Some clones in this sample may be carry-over from other donors' samples. The sample in question was cultured CD8+ T cells from PBMCs, obtained from culture after CMV antigen stimulation. The bases read TGTGCCAGCAGTTATGCCGTTACCGGGGAGACCCAGTACTTC. It translates as CASSYAVTGETQYF.